The source of this T cell receptor beta chain is a study of CD8 T cells in Susac syndrome. The authors carried out high-throughput sequencing of TCR beta. They applied it to CD8+ and CD4+ T cells obtained from blood. In the multiple sclerosis control group, patients were treatment-naive and had stable or active relapsing-remitting disease. Negative isolation yielded the CD8+ and CD4+ T cells, while FACS enriched the TEMRA cells. Looked up from germline, CDR1 is KGHSH and CDR2 is LQKENI. CDR3 length equals 17 residues. Deletions cut 2 bases from V and 9 bases from J, with 23 bases between. The RNA, roughly 0.45 to 1 ug, was put through reverse transcription using random hexamers. TCR beta CDR3 was amplified by immunoSEQ covering 54 Vbeta and 13 Jbeta. Each CDR3 protein gets one entry after TCRdb re-called the immunoSEQ multiplex PCR reads with MiXCR. The repertoire holds about 250,000 distinct CDR3 sequences, with around 93% as singletons.

The source of this sequence is a human donor with multiple sclerosis. Specimen: CD4+ T cells from PBMCs. V and J are TRBV18 and TRBJ2-1; the D is unclear. CDR3 DNA sequence: TGTGCCAGCTCACCAGGCTTTAGAACCCGACCCTCTGGTGAGCAGTTCTTC. Encoded protein: CASSPGFRTRPSGEQFF. The full variable domain, in which reference TRBV18 and TRBJ2-1 provide the parts outside the CDR3, is NAGVMQNPRHLVRRRGQEARLRCSPMKGHSHVYWYRQLPEEGLKFMVYLQKENIIDESGMPKERFSAEFPKEGPSILRIQQVVRGDSAAYFCASSPGFRTRPSGEQFFGPGTRLTVL.